The clone carrying this T cell receptor beta chain appeared many times. What it recognizes is unknown. This specimen belongs to a study of T cell repertoires in cytomegalovirus infection. Notes on the study in general: CMV carriers with the relevant HLA were identified by cumulative public TCR beta family frequency. In two of eight donors, the top clonotype was HLA-C-restricted CMV-specific.

From the reads, TCRdb called clonotypes with MiXCR, one entry per CDR3 protein. Here the sample spans about 460,000 distinct CDR3 sequences, over 9% being singletons. The CDR3 runs 11 residues. V lost 10 bases and J 2 bases, leaving 6 bases between the germline ends. This TCR was sampled from a human donor in good health (CMV status not recorded). Some clones in this sample may be carry-over from other donors' samples. The chain is built from TRBV12-3 or TRBV12-4 and TRBJ2-1; D is unresolved. Sequencing was carried out using PBMCs. The chain's CDR3 is CAILAYNEQFF. Written as DNA, the CDR3 is TGTGCCATCTTGGCCTACAATGAGCAGTTCTTC.